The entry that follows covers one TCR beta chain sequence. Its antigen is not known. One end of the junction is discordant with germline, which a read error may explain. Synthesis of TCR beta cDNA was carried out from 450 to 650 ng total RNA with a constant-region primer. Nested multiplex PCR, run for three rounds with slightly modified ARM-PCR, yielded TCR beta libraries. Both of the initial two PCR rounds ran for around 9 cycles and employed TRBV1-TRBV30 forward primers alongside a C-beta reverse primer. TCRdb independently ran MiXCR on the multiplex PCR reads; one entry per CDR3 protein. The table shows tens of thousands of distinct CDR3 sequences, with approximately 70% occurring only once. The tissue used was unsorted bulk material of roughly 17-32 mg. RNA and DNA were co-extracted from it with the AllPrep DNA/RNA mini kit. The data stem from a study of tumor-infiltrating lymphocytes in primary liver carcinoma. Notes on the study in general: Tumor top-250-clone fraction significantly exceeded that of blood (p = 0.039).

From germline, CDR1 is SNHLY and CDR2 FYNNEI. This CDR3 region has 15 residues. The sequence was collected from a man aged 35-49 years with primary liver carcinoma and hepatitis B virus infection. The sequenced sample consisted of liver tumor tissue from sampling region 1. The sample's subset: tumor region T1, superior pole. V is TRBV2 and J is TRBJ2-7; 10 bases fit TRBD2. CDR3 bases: TGTGTCAGTAGTCGAGGGGGACTAGCGCCCTACGAGCAGTATTTC. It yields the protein CVSSRGGLAPYEQYF.